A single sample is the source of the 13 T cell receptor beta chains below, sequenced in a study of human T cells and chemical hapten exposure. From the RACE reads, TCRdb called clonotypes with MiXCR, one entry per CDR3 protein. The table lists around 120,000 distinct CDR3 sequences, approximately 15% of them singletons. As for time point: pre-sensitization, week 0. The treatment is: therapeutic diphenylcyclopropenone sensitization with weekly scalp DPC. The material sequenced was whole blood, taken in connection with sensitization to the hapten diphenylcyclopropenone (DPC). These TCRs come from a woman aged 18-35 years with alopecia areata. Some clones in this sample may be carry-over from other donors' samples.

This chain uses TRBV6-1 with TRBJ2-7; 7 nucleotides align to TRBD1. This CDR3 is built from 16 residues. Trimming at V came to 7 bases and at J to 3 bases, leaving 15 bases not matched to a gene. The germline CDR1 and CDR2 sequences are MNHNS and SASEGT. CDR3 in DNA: TGTGCCAGCAAACCGGGACAGCGCGATTTTCTCTACGAGCAGTACTTC. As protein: CASKPGQRDFLYEQYF.

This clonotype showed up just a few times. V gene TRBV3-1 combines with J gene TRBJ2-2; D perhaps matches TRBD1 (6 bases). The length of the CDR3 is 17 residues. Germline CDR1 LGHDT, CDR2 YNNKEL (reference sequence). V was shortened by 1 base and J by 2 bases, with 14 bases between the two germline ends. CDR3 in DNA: TGTGCCAGCAGCCAAGTGAGGGGGTCTTTCAACACCGGGGAGCTGTTTTTT. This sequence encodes CASSQVRGSFNTGELFF.

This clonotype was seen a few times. CDR3 nucleotides: TGTGCCACCAGTGATACTACAGGGGGCACCTACAATGAGCAGTTCTTC. Protein: CATSDTTGGTYNEQFF. The chain joins TRBV24-1 to TRBJ2-1, with TRBD1 identical over 9 bases. The CDR3 sequence is 16 residues long. The V and J ends lost 3 bases and 2 bases, in that order; junction bases with no gene match: 4. In germline, CDR1 is KGHDR, CDR2 SFDVKD.

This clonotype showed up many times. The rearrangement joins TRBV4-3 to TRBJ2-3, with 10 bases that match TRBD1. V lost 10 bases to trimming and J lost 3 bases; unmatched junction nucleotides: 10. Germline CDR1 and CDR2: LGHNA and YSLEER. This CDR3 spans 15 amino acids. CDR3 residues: CAISPGTGVTDTQYF. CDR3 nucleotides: TGCGCCATCTCTCCTGGGACAGGGGTGACAGATACGCAGTATTTT.

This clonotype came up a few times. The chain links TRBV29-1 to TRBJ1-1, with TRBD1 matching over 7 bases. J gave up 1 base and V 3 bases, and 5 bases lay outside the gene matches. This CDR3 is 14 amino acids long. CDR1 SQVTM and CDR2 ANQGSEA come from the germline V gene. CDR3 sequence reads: CSVEEGAKNTEAFF. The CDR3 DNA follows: TGCAGCGTTGAGGAGGGGGCGAAGAACACTGAAGCTTTCTTT.

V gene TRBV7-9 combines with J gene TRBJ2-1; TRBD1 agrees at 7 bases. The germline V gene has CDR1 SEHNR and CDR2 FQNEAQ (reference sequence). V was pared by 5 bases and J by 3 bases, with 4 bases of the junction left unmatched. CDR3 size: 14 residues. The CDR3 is CASSPRDSYNEQFF. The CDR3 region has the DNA TGTGCCAGCAGCCCCCGGGACAGCTACAATGAGCAGTTCTTC.

The CDR3 loop is CASSSGKTEAFF. CDR3 in DNA: TGTGCCAGCAGCTCAGGGAAAACTGAAGCTTTCTTT. The chain links TRBV12-3 or TRBV12-4 to TRBJ1-1; D might be TRBD1 (5 bases). V lost 6 bases, J lost 5 bases, and 10 bases lay in between. The CDR3 is 12 amino acids.

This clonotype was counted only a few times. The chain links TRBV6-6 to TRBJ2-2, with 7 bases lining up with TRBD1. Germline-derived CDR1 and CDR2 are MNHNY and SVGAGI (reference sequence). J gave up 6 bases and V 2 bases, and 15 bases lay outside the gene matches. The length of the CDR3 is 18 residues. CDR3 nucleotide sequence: TGTGCCAGCAGTTACCCGGAACGACTTAACAGGGGCCCCGGGGAGCTGTTTTTT. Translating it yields CASSYPERLNRGPGELFF.

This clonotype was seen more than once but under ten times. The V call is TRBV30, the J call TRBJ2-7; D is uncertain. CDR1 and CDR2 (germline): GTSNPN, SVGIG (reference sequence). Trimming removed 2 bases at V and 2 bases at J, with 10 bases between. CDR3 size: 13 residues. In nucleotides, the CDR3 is TGTGCCTGGAGTAGTTTAACAGCCTACGAGCAGTACTTC. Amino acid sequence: CAWSSLTAYEQYF.

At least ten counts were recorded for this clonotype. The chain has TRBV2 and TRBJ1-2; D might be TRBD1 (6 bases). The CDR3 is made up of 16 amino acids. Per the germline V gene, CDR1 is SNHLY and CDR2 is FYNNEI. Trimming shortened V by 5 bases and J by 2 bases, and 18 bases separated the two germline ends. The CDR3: CASSQIDRTPNYGYTF. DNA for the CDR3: TGTGCCAGCAGTCAAATCGACAGGACTCCCAACTATGGCTACACCTTC.

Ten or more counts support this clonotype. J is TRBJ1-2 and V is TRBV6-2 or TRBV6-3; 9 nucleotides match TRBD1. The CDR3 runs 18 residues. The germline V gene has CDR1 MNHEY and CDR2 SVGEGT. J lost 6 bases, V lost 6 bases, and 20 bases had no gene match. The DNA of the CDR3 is TGTGCCAGCAGCCTACCAGGCCACCGGGACAGGGTTCTGAATGGCTACACCTTC. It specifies CASSLPGHRDRVLNGYTF.

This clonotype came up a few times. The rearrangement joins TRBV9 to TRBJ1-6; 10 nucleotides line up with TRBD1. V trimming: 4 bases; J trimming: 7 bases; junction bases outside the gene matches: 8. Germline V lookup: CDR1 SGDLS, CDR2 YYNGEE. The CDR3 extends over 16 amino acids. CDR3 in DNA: TGTGCCAGCAGCCTAGGGGACAGGGGTCGAAATTCACCCCTCCACTTT. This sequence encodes CASSLGDRGRNSPLHF.

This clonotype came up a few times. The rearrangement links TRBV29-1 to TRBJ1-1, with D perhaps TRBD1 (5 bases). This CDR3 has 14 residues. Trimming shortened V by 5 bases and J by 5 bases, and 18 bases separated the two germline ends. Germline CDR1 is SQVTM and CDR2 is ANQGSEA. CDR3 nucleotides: TGCAGCGTTTTACCGGGGCCCGGGAGGACTGAAGCTTTCTTT. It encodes CSVLPGPGRTEAFF.